This TCR beta chain stems from a study of T cells after yellow fever vaccination. General study results and limits: The study noted that FACS-sorted repertoires could contain abundant clonotypes contaminating from the bulk population.

This clonotype was seen a few times. The antigen is unknown. TCRdb analysed the 5' RACE reads with MiXCR anew, one entry per CDR3 protein. This sample has hundreds of thousands of distinct CDR3 sequences, with roughly 12% found just once. The sequencing used PBMCs, collected on the day of the yellow fever booster vaccination. This receptor was obtained from a man in his thirties or forties who received the YFV17D yellow fever vaccine.

CDR3 amino acids: CASSRRTSAAYEQYF. As DNA, the CDR3 is TGTGCCAGCAGCCGAAGGACTAGCGCAGCCTACGAGCAGTACTTC. The chain couples TRBV14 to TRBJ2-7; 9 nucleotides agree with TRBD2. The V segment lost 4 bases and the J segment 2 bases; nucleotides outside the gene matches: 6. CDR1 and CDR2 (germline): SGHDN, FVKESK. The CDR3 is 15 residues long. Full variable domain (remainder filled in from reference TRBV14 and TRBJ2-7): EAGVTQFPSHSVIEKGQTVTLRCDPISGHDNLYWYRRVMGKEIKFLLHFVKESKQDESGMPNNRFLAERTGGTYSTLKVQPAELEDSGVYFCASSRRTSAAYEQYFGPGTRLTVT.